These 7 T cell receptor beta chains came from one sample sequenced in a study of beta chain features in type 1 diabetes. TCRB transcripts that were expressed got sequenced, as all of the isolated RNA had been reverse transcribed. The data were produced by immunoSEQ multiplex PCR, yet TCRdb's version contains in-frame clones alone and is incomplete. The profile shows some 150,000 clones, about 10% of them singletons. The specimen sequenced was naive CD4+ T cells from blood. The receptor source for this set is a man younger than 35 in good health.

This clone was counted a few times. V is TRBV7-3 and J is TRBJ2-7, with a possible D match to TRBD2 (6 bases). The CDR3 runs 15 residues. CDR1 SGHTA and CDR2 FQGTGA come from the germline V gene. Trimming pared 4 bases from V and 1 base from J, leaving 14 bases between. In nucleotides, the CDR3 is TGTGCCAGCAGCTCACAACCTGGGGGGTCCTACGAGCAGTACTTC. Its translation: CASSSQPGGSYEQYF.

The V call is TRBV18, the J call TRBJ2-1; 7 nucleotides agree with TRBD1. This CDR3 contains 14 residues. V was clipped by 3 bases and J by 13 bases; unmatched bases: 12. In germline, CDR1 is KGHSH, CDR2 LQKENI. Here the CDR3 DNA reads TGTGCCAGCTCACCCCAAGGACAGGACCTTGCACAGTTCTTC. This encodes CASSPQGQDLAQFF.

This clone was found many times. The CDR3 sequence is CSVEASSGATDTQYF. CDR3 DNA: TGCAGCGTTGAAGCGTCTAGCGGGGCAACAGATACGCAGTATTTT. V and J are TRBV29-1 and TRBJ2-3; TRBD2 matches at 9 bases. V lost 1 base and J lost 3; bases outside the gene matches: 5. The CDR3 contains 15 residues. The germline V gene encodes CDR1 SQVTM and CDR2 ANQGSEA.

The J gene is TRBJ1-4, the V gene TRBV9, with 7 bases matching TRBD1. CDR3 length equals 14 residues. From germline, CDR1 is SGDLS and CDR2 YYNGEE. With V trimmed by 3 bases and J by 8 bases, 7 bases remained unmatched. CDR3 sequence: CASSENRGREKLFF. The CDR3 DNA reads as TGTGCCAGCAGCGAGAACAGGGGAAGGGAAAAACTGTTTTTT.

The V gene is TRBV9, the J gene TRBJ2-3, with a tentative D call TRBD1 (6 bases). The CDR3 runs to 17 residues. The V and J ends lost 2 bases and 0 bases respectively, with 16 bases between them. The germline gives CDR1 SGDLS, CDR2 YYNGEE. For the CDR3, the DNA is TGTGCCAGCAGCGTTTCCTTAGGGGGAGCTAGCACAGATACGCAGTATTTT. Translated, it gives CASSVSLGGASTDTQYF.

Only a few counts were recorded for this clone. The chain links TRBV5-1 to TRBJ1-6; no clear D. The V gene lost 4 bases and the J gene lost 9 bases, with 20 bases spanning the gap. Per germline, CDR1 SGHRS and CDR2 YFSETQ. This CDR3 contains 16 residues. The CDR3 here is CASSPAANKLGSPLHF. In nucleotides, the CDR3 is TGCGCCAGCAGCCCAGCGGCGAACAAGTTAGGTTCACCCCTCCACTTT.

The table lists this clone with a few counts. The chain couples TRBV7-2 to TRBJ2-2; 9 nucleotides agree with TRBD2. The junction had 4 bases not matched to a gene; V was cut back by 8 bases and J by 0 bases. The CDR3 totals 15 residues. The germline V gene has CDR1 SGHTA and CDR2 FQGNSA. The CDR3 protein is CASGGGGANTGELFF. CDR3 bases: TGTGCCAGCGGGGGCGGGGGGGCGAACACCGGGGAGCTGTTTTTT. Variable domain in full (rest from reference TRBV7-2 and TRBJ2-2): GAGVSQSPSNKVTEKGKDVELRCDPISGHTALYWYRQSLGQGLEFLIYFQGNSAPDKSGLPSDRFSAERTGGSVSTLTIQRTQQEDSAVYLCASGGGGANTGELFFGEGSRLTVL.